Listed here are 7 T cell receptor beta chains from one sample, sequenced in a study of blood T cell repertoires in COVID-19. Data came from immunoSEQ multiplex PCR; TCRdb stores just in-frame clones and leaves some out. The sample records around 230,000 clones, roughly 84% being singletons. What was sequenced was peripheral blood. Receptor source: a middle-aged man who had recovered from COVID-19.

The rearrangement uses TRBV5-1 and TRBJ2-3; possibly TRBD1 for D (6 bases). Trimming shortened V by 4 bases and J by 2 bases, and 11 bases separated the two germline ends. The CDR3 loop spans 14 amino acids. CDR1 and CDR2 (germline): SGHRS, YFSETQ. The CDR3 is CASSAGVATDTQYF. The DNA of the CDR3 is TGCGCCAGCAGCGCAGGGGTGGCCACAGATACGCAGTATTTT.

The chain recombines TRBV9 with TRBJ2-1, with 14 bases lining up with TRBD2. Trimming took 2 bases from V and 0 from J; bases not matched to a gene: 16. This CDR3 is 22 amino acids long. CDR1 SGDLS and CDR2 YYNGEE come from the germline V gene. The CDR3 is CASSVGTSGGLRFQSSYNEQFF. For the CDR3, the DNA is TGTGCCAGCAGCGTGGGGACTAGCGGGGGCCTTAGGTTCCAGAGCTCCTACAATGAGCAGTTCTTC.

This chain uses TRBV4-3 with TRBJ1-5; D call uncertain. The V gene lost 4 bases and the J gene lost 3 bases, with 10 bases spanning the gap. The CDR3 length is 14 residues. The V gene's germline CDR1 is LGHNA and CDR2 YSLEER. The CDR3 is CASSRGLFNQPQHF. CDR3 coding DNA: TGCGCCAGCAGCCGCGGACTCTTCAATCAGCCCCAGCATTTT.

V gene TRBV30 combines with J gene TRBJ1-2; 8 bases are a match to TRBD1. Germline V lookup: CDR1 GTSNPN, CDR2 SVGIG (reference sequence). The CDR3 sequence is 15 residues long. V lost 3 bases to trimming and J lost 2 bases; unmatched junction nucleotides: 8. The CDR3 DNA reads TGTGCCTGGAGCCAACCGGACAGGGTGAACTATGGCTACACCTTC. Protein sequence: CAWSQPDRVNYGYTF.

This sequence joins TRBV10-3 and TRBJ2-1, with 9 bases that match TRBD2. V shed 10 bases and J 0 bases; nucleotides not matched to a gene: 10. Per germline, CDR1 ENHRY and CDR2 SYGVKD. The CDR3 has 16 amino acids. CDR3 nucleotides: TGTGCCACCCTCTTTACGACTAGCGGCTCCTACAATGAGCAGTTCTTC. Translated, it gives CATLFTTSGSYNEQFF.

The chain carries TRBV30 and TRBJ1-2, with D possibly being TRBD1 (6 bases). The CDR3 length is 12 residues. Germline values: CDR1 GTSNPN, CDR2 SVGIG (reference sequence). Trimming left V 7 bases short and J 6 bases short, with 15 bases between. For the CDR3, the DNA is TGTGCCTCCACGGGGGGGGCGAATGGCTACACCTTC. Encoded protein: CASTGGANGYTF.

The chain joins TRBV12-3 or TRBV12-4 to TRBJ1-1; D unclear. Between the trimmed V and J ends, which lost 3 bases and 3 bases, there was a span of 8 bases. This CDR3 is built from 13 residues. CDR3 in amino acids: CASSFGWDTEAFF. As DNA, the CDR3 is TGTGCCAGCAGTTTCGGGTGGGACACTGAAGCTTTCTTT.